This is a list of T cell receptor beta chains from one sample in a study of blood T cells in healthy people across ages. Via MiXCR, TCRdb re-called the 5' RACE reads, giving one row per CDR3 protein. The sample records about 700,000 distinct CDR3 sequences, 32% being singletons. Sample: blood. The receptors shown here come from a woman of 80 years or more in good health. Each CDR3 is given with its conserved first and last residue. The D gene is left open where the match is weak. Size values are once, few and many counts, or a class for expanded clones, and some rows have none.

>TRBV5-6|-|many|TRBJ2-7|13
TGTGCCAGCACTCTGTGGACCGGAGGGGAGCAGTACTTC
CASTLWTGGEQYF
>TRBV30|-|-|TRBJ2-5|14
TGTGCCTGGACTCAATCGGCCCTCCGAGAGACCCAGTACTTC
CAWTQSALRETQYF
>TRBV18|TRBD1|-|TRBJ2-7|17
TGTGCCAGCTCATCTCTCGGATCAGGGGGCACCTCCCTTGAGCAGTACTTC
CASSSLGSGGTSLEQYF
>TRBV20-1|-|-|TRBJ2-1|14
TGCAGTGTGCGGCGGCCCAGCTCCTACAATGAGCAGTTCTTC
CSVRRPSSYNEQFF
>TRBV7-6|-|many|TRBJ1-4|14
TGTGCCAGCAGCTTGGGAGACGTTAATGAAAAACTGTTTTTT
CASSLGDVNEKLFF
>TRBV9|-|-|TRBJ1-1|15
TGTGCCAGCAGCGTAGGGGAGGGAAGAGGGACTGAAGCTTTCTTT
CASSVGEGRGTEAFF
>TRBV3-1|-|many|TRBJ2-3|15
TGTGCCAGCAGCCAAGCCGACGTCTCGGCAGATACGCAGTATTTT
CASSQADVSADTQYF
>TRBV11-2|-|-|TRBJ2-3|16
TGTGCCAGCACCCTATCTGAGACTAAAAGCACAGATACGCAGTATTTT
CASTLSETKSTDTQYF
>TRBV10-3|TRBD1|many|TRBJ1-2|13
TGTGCCATCACCAGGACAGGGAACTATGGCTACACCTTC
CAITRTGNYGYTF
>TRBV14|-|few|TRBJ1-1|16
TGTGCCAGCAGCCCGGGGAGGTTCTTGATGAACACTGAAGCTTTCTTT
CASSPGRFLMNTEAFF
>TRBV7-2|-|-|TRBJ2-4|17
TGTGCCAGCAGCTTAGCAAGTTTGAGACTAGCCAAAAACATTCAGTACTTC
CASSLASLRLAKNIQYF
>TRBV25-1|TRBD2|few|TRBJ2-3|14
TGTGCCAGCAGTGACTCCGCGGGGGGGCGTACGCAGTATTTT
CASSDSAGGRTQYF
>TRBV20-1|-|many|TRBJ2-1|16
TGCAGTGCTAGTCGTTTTGGAAGCCAGGGGTACAATGAGCAGTTCTTC
CSASRFGSQGYNEQFF
>TRBV6-5|TRBD2|-|TRBJ2-1|16
TGTGCCTGCAGACCGAGCGGGGGGGCGTCCTACAATGAGCAGTTCTTC
CACRPSGGASYNEQFF
>TRBV20-1|-|-|TRBJ1-5|15
TGCAGTGCCGGGACGGGCAGACCTCTGCGAACGCCCCAGCATTTT
CSAGTGRPLRTPQHF
>TRBV30|-|-|TRBJ2-5|11
TGTGCCCGGAGCAGTTCAGAGACCCAGTACTTC
CARSSSETQYF
>TRBV20-1|-|-|TRBJ2-7|14
TGCAGTGCTAGAGATGGGGTAGTCTACAATGAGCAGTACTTC
CSARDGVVYNEQYF
>TRBV2|-|-|TRBJ1-1|15
TGTGCCAGCAGTGAAACTCGGCAGCCGAACACTGAAGCTTTCTTT
CASSETRQPNTEAFF
>TRBV29-1|-|many|TRBJ2-7|13
TGCAGCGTCGCCCAGGGGTCCTCCTACGAGCAGTACTTC
CSVAQGSSYEQYF
>TRBV5-1|-|-|TRBJ2-3|17
TGCGCCAGCAGCAAATTCGGGGGGGACAGGGGCACAGATACGCAGTATTTT
CASSKFGGDRGTDTQYF
>TRBV20-1|-|few|TRBJ1-1|13
TGCAGTGCTGGACAGCCCCTGAACACTGAAGCTTTCTTT
CSAGQPLNTEAFF
>TRBV20-1|-|many|TRBJ2-5|15
TGCAGTGCTAGGGGTCCTAGCCGGTACCAAGAGACCCAGTACTTC
CSARGPSRYQETQYF
>TRBV6-5|TRBD1|many|TRBJ2-7|15
TGTGCCAGCAGTCCCGGGACAGGGGATACCTACGAGCAGTACTTC
CASSPGTGDTYEQYF
>TRBV7-8|-|-|TRBJ1-2|16
TGTGCCAGCAGCTTAGATCTACCGACGTTTAACTATGGCTACACCTTC
CASSLDLPTFNYGYTF
>TRBV3-1|-|many|TRBJ2-5|14
TGTGCCAGCAGCCAAAGGGACTACCAAGAGACCCAGTACTTC
CASSQRDYQETQYF
>TRBV5-6|TRBD1|few|TRBJ1-4|14
TGTGCCAGCAGCCCCAAGAGGGGGCGAGAAAAACTGTTTTTT
CASSPKRGREKLFF
>TRBV20-1|-|many|TRBJ2-5|13
TGCAGTGCGGAAGGGACGTTTTCGGGGACCCAGTACTTC
CSAEGTFSGTQYF
>TRBV20-1|-|-|TRBJ1-1|11
TGCAGTGTGGCAGGGGACACTGAAGCTTTCTTT
CSVAGDTEAFF
>TRBV9|-|many|TRBJ2-5|15
TGTGCCAGCAGCGGAACTGTTGGGCGAGGAGAGACCCAGTACTTC
CASSGTVGRGETQYF